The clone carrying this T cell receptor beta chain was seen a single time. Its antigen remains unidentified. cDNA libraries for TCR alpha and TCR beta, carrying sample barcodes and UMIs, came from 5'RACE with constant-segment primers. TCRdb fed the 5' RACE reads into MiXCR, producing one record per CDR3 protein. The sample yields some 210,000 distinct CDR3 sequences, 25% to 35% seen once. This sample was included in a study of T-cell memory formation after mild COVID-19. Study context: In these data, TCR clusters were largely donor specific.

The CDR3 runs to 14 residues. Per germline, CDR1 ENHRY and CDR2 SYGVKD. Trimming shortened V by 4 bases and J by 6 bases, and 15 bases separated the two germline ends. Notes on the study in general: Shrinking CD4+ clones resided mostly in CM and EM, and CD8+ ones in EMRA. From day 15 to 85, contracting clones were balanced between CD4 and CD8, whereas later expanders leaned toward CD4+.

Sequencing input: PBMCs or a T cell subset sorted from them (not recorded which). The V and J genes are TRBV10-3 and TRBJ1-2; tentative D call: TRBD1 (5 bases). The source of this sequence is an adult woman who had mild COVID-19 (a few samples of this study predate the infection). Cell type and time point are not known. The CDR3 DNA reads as TGTGCCATCAGTGTTGAGCAGGGAGTGGATGGCTACACCTTC. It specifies CAISVEQGVDGYTF.